This paragraph reports one T cell receptor (beta chain). Germline lookup yields CDR1 MNHEY and CDR2 SMNVEV (reference sequence). The germline V and J ends were trimmed by 4 bases and 0 bases, with 19 bases remaining between them. This CDR3 comprises 18 residues. These data originate in a study of blood T cell repertoires in COVID-19. In the study overall: Sample material is recorded as cDNA or gDNA derived from T cells, B-cell-depleted T cells, or PBMCs.

In the original workflow: Using reference gene primer amplification, nucleated cell counts were estimated. The assay was immunoSEQ multiplex PCR, and TCRdb's table has in-frame clones only and misses some. That table furnishes V, J and clone size, whereas the DNA furnished D and trimming. The sample gives around 46,000 clones, around 86% of which show up once; roughly 15% is in the top ten. The chain uses TRBV27 and TRBJ1-5; perhaps TRBD1 as D (6 bases). The sequenced material came from peripheral blood. The sequence derives from a human donor in a cohort sampled during active COVID-19. The DNA for the CDR3 is TGTGCCAGCAGTTCAGTTCGGGGGGGGCAGTATAGCAATCAGCCCCAGCATTTT. Translating gives CASSSVRGGQYSNQPQHF.